A selection of T cell receptor beta chains follows, all from one sample in a study of neurological immune-mediated disorders. TCRdb re-called the 5' RACE reads with MiXCR, one entry per CDR3 protein. The sample yields about 59,000 distinct CDR3 sequences, around 3.5% seen once. Sequenced input: PBMCs. The receptors were sampled from a woman aged 25 to 39 with multiple sclerosis. The CDR3 runs from the conserved cysteine through the conserved F or W.

TRBJ1-1 TRBV13 CASSNSDMNTEAFF
TRBJ2-1 TRBV19 CASSLRDEQFF
TRBJ2-2 TRBV29-1 CSARDTNTGELFF
TRBJ1-1 TRBV4-3 CASSHGTANTEAFF
TRBJ1-2 TRBV20-1 CSASLSFRTVNYGYTF
TRBJ1-1 TRBV5-1 CASSWGLNTEAFF
TRBJ1-1 TRBV27 CASSFGTGWTEAFF
TRBJ2-3 TRBV12-3/TRBV12-4 CASSLTGTDTQYF
TRBJ1-5 TRBV15 CATSRDVQPQHF
TRBJ2-5 TRBV3-1 CASSHIGASPTGTQYF
TRBJ2-5 TRBV5-1 CASSFTSDWSQETQYF
TRBJ2-1 TRBV5-1 CASTRQAGEQFF
TRBJ2-7 TRBV11-2 CASSLGTGTYEQYF
TRBJ2-1 TRBV6-1 CASRPPGTSGGYEQFF
TRBJ1-4 TRBV20-1 CSAWTGNEKLFF
TRBJ1-1 TRBV5-6 CASSFGFAGTEAFF
TRBJ2-2 TRBV7-2 CASSVGTGEMFF
TRBJ1-2 TRBV28 CASSSPGDGYTF
TRBJ2-7 TRBV10-3 CAISGTSGGYEQYF
TRBJ2-2 TRBV5-1 CASSLSGLARTGELFF
TRBJ2-7 TRBV5-1 CASSFDRYEQYF
TRBJ2-5 TRBV14 CASSPRGLWETQYF